This TCR beta chain was sequenced for a study of shared clonotypes between healthy human individuals. This clone was observed a handful of times. Roughly 93 million PBMCs supplied genomic DNA for unsorted samples. Trimming removed 4 bases from V and 8 bases from J, with 12 bases in between. This CDR3 comprises 12 residues. Germline values: CDR1 SNHLY, CDR2 FYNNEI. Libraries were prepared by immunoSEQ multiplex PCR; TCRdb keeps only in-frame clonotypes and omits some of them. Of under 600,000 clones listed, about 80% are singletons. This clonotype was sampled from a woman aged 40 to 50 in good health. Some clones in this sample may be carry-over from other donors' samples. The chain has TRBV2 and TRBJ2-7; the D gene is possibly TRBD2 (5 bases). Source material: PBMCs. This chain's CDR3 is CASSASSSQQYF. The CDR3 coding sequence is TGTGCCAGCAGTGCTTCTAGCTCCCAGCAGTACTTC.